This T cell receptor (beta chain) emerged from a study of CD8 T cells in Susac syndrome. With random hexamers, reverse transcription was performed on roughly 0.45 to 1 ug of RNA. TCRdb fed the immunoSEQ multiplex PCR reads into MiXCR, producing one record per CDR3 protein. Of about 26,000 distinct CDR3 sequences listed, 94% are singletons. Healthy donors, matched for age and sex, constituted the control group. It was negative isolation that provided the CD8+ and CD4+ T cells, whereas TEMRA cells were enriched by FACS. Germline V lookup: CDR1 SNHLY, CDR2 FYNNEI. Unmatched junction bases numbered 5, after V lost 6 bases and J lost 4 bases. The CDR3 is 14 amino acids.

The V call is TRBV2, the J call TRBJ2-3; 9 nucleotides agree with TRBD1. The clonotype was recovered from a human donor in good health. The material sequenced was CD8+ T cells from PBMCs. CDR3 sequence: CASRLDRGADTQYF. CDR3 in DNA: TGTGCCAGCAGGTTAGACAGGGGGGCAGATACGCAGTATTTT.